The clone carrying this T cell receptor beta chain was found once. This sample stems from a study of blood T cell repertoires in COVID-19. Sequencing was performed with immunoSEQ multiplex PCR; in TCRdb, only in-frame clones are kept and a portion is missing. The sample contains tens of thousands of clones, more than 75% of which appear only once. V lost 4 bases, J lost 9 bases, and 7 bases lay in between. Germline V CDR1 and CDR2: SGHAT, FQNNGV. The CDR3 runs 12 residues. The sample comprised peripheral blood. This chain links TRBV11-2 with TRBJ1-6; D is unclear. The sequence came from a man aged 50-59 years with active or convalescent COVID-19. The CDR3 nucleotides read TGTGCCAGCAGCTCCCTAGGTTCACCCCTCCACTTT. Translation: CASSSLGSPLHF.